The source of this TCR beta chain is a study of CD8 T cells in Susac syndrome. Reverse transcription of about 0.5 to 1 ug RNA was carried out with random hexamers. The authors amplified TCR beta CDR3 across 54 Vbeta and 13 Jbeta using immunoSEQ multiplex PCR. TCRdb fed the immunoSEQ multiplex PCR reads into MiXCR, producing one record per CDR3 protein. The sample lists under 550,000 distinct CDR3 sequences, approximately 85% seen once, with under 0.15% in the top ten. Negative isolation yielded CD4+ and CD8+ T cells, and FACS enriched TEMRA cells. Trimming took off 5 bases at V and 6 bases at J, with 20 bases between the two ends. The germline CDR1 and CDR2 sequences are SGHNT and YYREEE (reference sequence). The CDR3 is 15 residues long.

The sequence came from a human donor with multiple sclerosis. Sequenced material: CD8+ T cells from PBMCs. The chain combines TRBV5-4 with TRBJ1-2, with a possible D match to TRBD1 (5 bases). The CDR3, as DNA: TGTGCCAGCAGAACAGAACAGGCTTGGGGAAATGGCTACACCTTC. Residues: CASRTEQAWGNGYTF.